The clone carrying this T cell receptor beta chain was found many times. The antigen is undetermined. Germline V gene sequence: CDR1 SGHRS, CDR2 YFSETQ. Trimming shortened V by 0 bases and J by 5 bases, and 14 bases separated the two germline ends. The CDR3 runs 15 residues. Sample barcodes and UMIs were carried by the TCR alpha and TCR beta cDNA libraries that 5'RACE generated with constant-segment primers. TCRdb ran MiXCR on the 5' RACE reads and lists one entry per CDR3 protein. The sample records roughly 300,000 distinct CDR3 sequences, approximately 8% being singletons. This record comes from a study of T-cell memory formation after mild COVID-19. Notes on the study in general: Researchers found some responding clones in pre-infection memory, a sign that cross-reactive memory joined.

Sequenced sample: PBMCs or a T cell subset sorted from them (not recorded which). This rearrangement joins TRBV5-1 to TRBJ2-5; TRBD2 is a possible D gene (5 bases). This TCR came from a man aged 18 to 29 who had mild COVID-19 (a few samples of this study predate the infection). Cell type and time point are not known. CDR3 residues: CASSLASAGGETQYF. In DNA, the CDR3 is TGCGCCAGCAGCTTGGCTTCGGCAGGCGGGGAGACCCAGTACTTC.